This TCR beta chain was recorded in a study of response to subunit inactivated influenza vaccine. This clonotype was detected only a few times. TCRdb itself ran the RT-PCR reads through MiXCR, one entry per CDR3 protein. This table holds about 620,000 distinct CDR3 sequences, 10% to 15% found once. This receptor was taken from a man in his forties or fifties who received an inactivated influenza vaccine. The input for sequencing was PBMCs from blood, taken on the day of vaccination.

The CDR3 loop is CASRTPGANVLTF. The DNA of the CDR3 is TGCGCCAGCAGGACCCCTGGGGCCAACGTCCTGACTTTC. The chain joins TRBV10-2 to TRBJ2-6; no clear D gene. CDR3 size: 13 residues. V was shortened by 6 bases and J by 2 bases, with 5 bases between the two germline ends. Germline CDR1 and CDR2: WSHSY and SAAADI.